This T cell receptor (beta chain) stems from a study of blood T cells in healthy people across ages. The sample, about 10 milliliters of peripheral blood, was drawn from each donor. Samples each yielded at least 5 micrograms of total RNA. The use of a sample-barcoded 5' primer and a J-beta primer mix characterized a second PCR of about 7 to 12 cycles. From the 5' RACE reads, TCRdb called clonotypes with MiXCR, one entry per CDR3 protein. The profile covers roughly 650,000 distinct CDR3 sequences, with roughly 30% appearing a single time and over 15% taken by the ten largest. General study findings and limits: Older age went with lower TCR beta diversity per million T cells, in a roughly linear way.

Points on this clonotype: Its target is not known. An end of the junction differs from the germline gene, which may be a read error.

Sequenced input: blood. The sequence came from a woman older than 75 in good health.

The CDR3 here is CAGSLGRLAGTDTQYF. CDR3 sequence (DNA): TGTGCCGGCAGTTTGGGCAGACTAGCGGGCACAGATACGCAGTATTTT. The V gene is TRBV12-3 or TRBV12-4, the J gene TRBJ2-3; 9 positions match TRBD2. This CDR3 comprises 16 residues.